The clone carrying this T cell receptor (beta chain) was counted between two and nine times. Its cognate antigen is unknown. These data belong to a study of T cell repertoires in cytomegalovirus infection. Background on the study: Both CMV infection and a matching HLA type were indicated by public TCR beta signatures.

There are 13 residues in the CDR3. Germline V gene data show CDR1 as LNHDA and CDR2 as SQIVND (reference sequence). Trimming removed 3 bases from V and 5 bases from J, with 10 bases in between. Each CDR3 protein is one row after TCRdb ran MiXCR on the reads. The sample records a few hundred thousand distinct CDR3 sequences, approximately 13% being singletons. The study, taken as a whole, reports: What dominated the ex vivo response were HLA-C-restricted CMV-specific TCR beta clonotypes. Based on cumulative public TCR beta family frequency, carriers of CMV plus the relevant HLA were identified.

The chain links TRBV19 to TRBJ1-1, with D possibly being TRBD1 (5 bases). Sequencing used PBMCs. This TCR was sampled from a human donor in good health (CMV status not recorded). Some clones in this sample may be carry-over from other donors' samples. CDR3 DNA: TGTGCCAGTAGTATCAGGGAGGATACTGAAGCTTTCTTT. Amino acid sequence: CASSIREDTEAFF.